This TCR beta chain was found in a study of shared clonotypes between healthy human individuals. General study results and limits: Clonotypes not shared had lower generation probabilities than those common to all four donors. Clonotypes that were shared across a handful of donors made up 4% to 6% of naive CD4 clonotypes.

Assay: immunoSEQ multiplex PCR; the TCRdb copy retains only in-frame clones and omits some. This sample has hundreds of thousands of clones, with 97% found just once. As concerns this clone: Its antigen is currently unknown.

Healthy adults negative for HIV, lacking recent acute infections or vaccinations, served as donors. CD4+ cell separation produced CD45RA+ naive and CD45RA-negative memory subsets. Between the trimmed V and J ends, which lost 5 bases and 2 bases, there was a span of 13 bases. The CDR3 contains 14 residues. CDR1 is SGHKS, CDR2 YYEKEE, per germline (reference sequence). The V gene is TRBV5-5, the J gene TRBJ2-5; D is perhaps TRBD2 (5 bases). The sample comprised naive CD4+ T cells sorted from blood. Subset here: CD45RA+ positively selected. The TCR was taken from a young woman in good health. CDR3 bases: TGTGCCAGCAGACTTTCCGGGGTACAAGAGACCCAGTACTTC. Its protein is CASRLSGVQETQYF.